Listed below are T cell receptor beta chains from one sample, sequenced in a study of shared clonotypes between healthy human individuals. The assay was immunoSEQ multiplex PCR, and TCRdb's table has in-frame clones only and misses some. Of 2 million or so clones listed, around 95% are singletons. The sample consisted of naive CD4+ T cells sorted from blood. The receptors shown here come from a man younger than 35 in good health. The CDR3 runs from the conserved cysteine through the conserved F or W. A D gene is named only where the DNA matches it firmly. Only part of the rows carry a size: once, few, many, or a class if the clone is expanded.

clone_size: NA
j_call: TRBJ2-2
v_call: TRBV19
d_call: TRBD1
cdr3_nt: TGTGCCAGTAGGGACAGGGGTCTTACCGGGGAGCTGTTTTTT
cdr3_aa: CASRDRGLTGELFF

clone_size: NA
j_call: TRBJ1-2
v_call: TRBV5-1
d_call: NA
cdr3_nt: TGCGCCAGCAGCTTGCGTGGAGCTGAAATCTATGGCTACACCTTC
cdr3_aa: CASSLRGAEIYGYTF

clone_size: NA
j_call: TRBJ1-1
v_call: TRBV5-4
d_call: TRBD1
cdr3_nt: TGTGCCAGCAGCTTGGCGGCAGGGGGGCGGACTGAAGCTTTCTTT
cdr3_aa: CASSLAAGGRTEAFF

clone_size: NA
j_call: TRBJ2-1
v_call: TRBV6-5
d_call: TRBD2
cdr3_nt: TGTGCCAGCTCGGAAGCGGGAGGGAAGAATGAGCAGTTCTTC
cdr3_aa: CASSEAGGKNEQFF

clone_size: NA
j_call: TRBJ1-2
v_call: TRBV19
d_call: TRBD1
cdr3_nt: TGTGCCAGTAGTCTAGGACAGGAGAACTATGGCTACACCTTC
cdr3_aa: CASSLGQENYGYTF

clone_size: NA
j_call: TRBJ1-5
v_call: TRBV27
d_call: NA
cdr3_nt: TGTGCCAGCAGTAGCTTTGGGGGCTACAATCAGCCCCAGCATTTT
cdr3_aa: CASSSFGGYNQPQHF

clone_size: NA
j_call: TRBJ1-1
v_call: TRBV18
d_call: NA
cdr3_nt: TGTGCCAGCTCACGAACGCGGGGGTGGGAAGCTTTCTTT
cdr3_aa: CASSRTRGWEAFF

clone_size: NA
j_call: TRBJ2-7
v_call: TRBV10-3
d_call: TRBD2
cdr3_nt: TGTGCCATCAGTGGGACTAGCGCTTACGAGCAGTACTTC
cdr3_aa: CAISGTSAYEQYF

clone_size: NA
j_call: TRBJ2-2
v_call: TRBV7-2
d_call: NA
cdr3_nt: TGTGCCAGCAGCTTTGCGCCCTTATACACCGGGGAGCTGTTTTTT
cdr3_aa: CASSFAPLYTGELFF

clone_size: NA
j_call: TRBJ2-6
v_call: TRBV28
d_call: NA
cdr3_nt: TGTGCCAGCAGGGCTACTACTGGGGCCAACGTCCTGACTTTC
cdr3_aa: CASRATTGANVLTF

clone_size: NA
j_call: TRBJ2-7
v_call: TRBV6-5
d_call: NA
cdr3_nt: TGTGCCAGCAGGAGCACGGGGGAGCAGTACTTC
cdr3_aa: CASRSTGEQYF

clone_size: NA
j_call: TRBJ1-4
v_call: TRBV6-1
d_call: NA
cdr3_nt: TGTGCCAGCAGTGCCTTAGGAGGCATAGCTAATGAAAAACTGTTTTTT
cdr3_aa: CASSALGGIANEKLFF

clone_size: NA
j_call: TRBJ2-7
v_call: TRBV10-3
d_call: NA
cdr3_nt: TGTGCCATCAGCTACATCGGGGGACAGACCTACGAGCAGTACTTC
cdr3_aa: CAISYIGGQTYEQYF

clone_size: NA
j_call: TRBJ2-3
v_call: TRBV30
d_call: TRBD2
cdr3_nt: TGTGCCTGGAGTAGACCGGGACTAGCGGCAAACACAGATACGCAGTATTTT
cdr3_aa: CAWSRPGLAANTDTQYF

clone_size: NA
j_call: TRBJ2-1
v_call: TRBV11-2
d_call: TRBD2
cdr3_nt: TGTGCCAGCAGCTACACTAGCGGGAACTACAATGAGCAGTTCTTC
cdr3_aa: CASSYTSGNYNEQFF

clone_size: NA
j_call: TRBJ1-2
v_call: TRBV7-8
d_call: NA
cdr3_nt: TGTGCCAGCAGCCCTGACCAGGGAACCTATGGCTACACCTTC
cdr3_aa: CASSPDQGTYGYTF

clone_size: few
j_call: TRBJ2-2
v_call: TRBV2
d_call: NA
cdr3_nt: TGTGCCAGTGCCCCCCGATTGTTTACAGGGAAATTCACCGGGGAGCTGTTTTTT
cdr3_aa: CASAPRLFTGKFTGELFF

clone_size: NA
j_call: TRBJ2-3
v_call: TRBV9
d_call: NA
cdr3_nt: TGTGCCAGCAGCGTAGATGAGGCCAGGTCAGATACGCAGTATTTT
cdr3_aa: CASSVDEARSDTQYF

clone_size: NA
j_call: TRBJ2-1
v_call: TRBV9
d_call: NA
cdr3_nt: TGTGCCAGCAGCGTAGGGAGTGGGGGCATCTCCTACAATGAGCAGTTCTTC
cdr3_aa: CASSVGSGGISYNEQFF

clone_size: NA
j_call: TRBJ1-1
v_call: TRBV10-2
d_call: TRBD1
cdr3_nt: TGCGCCAGCAGAGGGGGGACAGGGAGGGGTTACACTGAAGCTTTCTTT
cdr3_aa: CASRGGTGRGYTEAFF

clone_size: NA
j_call: TRBJ2-3
v_call: TRBV5-1
d_call: NA
cdr3_nt: TGCGCCAGCAGCTTGGCCGACAGATCTACAGATACGCAGTATTTT
cdr3_aa: CASSLADRSTDTQYF

clone_size: NA
j_call: TRBJ2-5
v_call: TRBV10-3
d_call: NA
cdr3_nt: TGTGCCATCAGTGGGAGTCCTTTTCCTGAAGAGACCCAGTACTTC
cdr3_aa: CAISGSPFPEETQYF